This record concerns one T cell receptor beta chain sequence. Measured with immunoSEQ multiplex PCR; TCRdb has only the in-frame clones, and not every one. This table has a few hundred thousand clones, roughly 86% appearing once. The participants were between about 18 and 89 years old and came from about two dozen US areas. Trimming removed 5 bases at V and 6 bases at J, with 14 bases between. The CDR3 consists of 15 residues. Looked up from germline, CDR1 is SGHTA and CDR2 is FQGNSA. The data were obtained in a study of blood T cell repertoires in COVID-19. Looking at the study overall: From T cells, B-cell-depleted T cells, or PBMCs came the material, which was cDNA or gDNA.

The sample comprised PBMCs or T cells enriched from blood (not recorded which). The gene calls are TRBV7-2 and TRBJ1-6, with D possibly TRBD1 on 6 matching bases. The TCR was taken from a woman aged 25 to 39 who had recovered from COVID-19. In nucleotides, the CDR3 is TGTGCCAGCAGCCTCCAGGACAGACGTAATTCACCCCTCCACTTT. This gives the protein CASSLQDRRNSPLHF.